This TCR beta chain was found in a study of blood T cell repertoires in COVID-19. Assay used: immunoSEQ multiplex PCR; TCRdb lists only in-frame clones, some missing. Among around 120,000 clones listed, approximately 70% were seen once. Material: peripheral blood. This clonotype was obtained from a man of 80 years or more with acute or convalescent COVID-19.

CDR3 loop: CASSYPSEDNEQFF. The CDR3 region has the DNA TGTGCCAGCAGTTACCCTAGCGAAGACAATGAGCAGTTCTTC. The chain couples TRBV6-2 or TRBV6-3 to TRBJ2-1, with D possibly matching TRBD2 (6 bases). Germline values: CDR1 MNHEY, CDR2 SVGEGT. V lost 2 bases and J lost 5, with 10 bases in between. The CDR3 consists of 14 residues.